This TCR beta chain was sequenced in a study of blood T cells in healthy people across ages. In its sample, this clonotype was seen a few times. Antigen specificity is unknown. Whole-study results and caveats: The study found more naive CD4+ cells and higher diversity in long-lived than aged donors. Estimates of total diversity, which came from one million sequenced T cells, were considered to be underestimates. The study lacked donor CMV status, which possibly confounded expanded clonotype changes.

V was cut by 6 bases and J by 5 bases, with 16 bases left in between. The CDR3 runs 15 residues. Together with a sample-barcoded 5' primer, a J-beta primer mix was included in a second PCR lasting about 6 to 11 cycles. Via MiXCR, TCRdb re-called the 5' RACE reads, giving one row per CDR3 protein. The table records over 550,000 distinct CDR3 sequences, approximately 30% of them present only once. The chain has TRBV12-3 or TRBV12-4 and TRBJ1-4; tentative D call: TRBD1 (6 bases). The sample was blood. The TCR originated in a woman aged 80 or over in good health. The CDR3 reads CASSPHGGRNEKLFF. CDR3 coding DNA: TGTGCCAGCAGCCCTCACGGGGGGCGCAATGAAAAACTGTTTTTT.